This T cell receptor (beta chain) was captured by sequencing in a study of CD8+CD57+ T cells in acquired aplastic anemia. Whole-study findings and limits: Fewer than 30 CD8+ CDR3 sequences were shared between patients and controls.

Genomic DNA, the template, was used for profiling of the TCR beta VDJ and CDR3. TCRdb redid the calling of the reads with MiXCR, one entry per CDR3 protein. The table shows roughly 250,000 distinct CDR3 sequences, with roughly 82% occurring only once. This clonotype came up once. Antigen: not known. Those patients picked for sequencing had displayed CD8+CD57+ cell expansion on flow cytometry. There was no therapy given to any patient before the blood sampling took place. The germline V gene has CDR1 DFQATT and CDR2 SNEGSKA (reference sequence). The CDR3 spans 13 residues. Between the trimmed V and J ends, which lost 6 bases and 7 bases, there was a span of 18 bases.

Sequencing input: sorted CD4+, CD8+, or CD8+CD57+ T cells (not recorded which) from PBMCs. The rearrangement uses TRBV20-1 and TRBJ1-2; D is ambiguous. The TCR was taken from a human donor with aplastic anemia. CDR3 coding DNA: TGCAGTGCATGGACTAGCGGGAGTACTGGCTACACCTTC. It codes for CSAWTSGSTGYTF.